The 5 T cell receptor beta chains presented below share a single source sample, sequenced in a study of blood T cell repertoires in COVID-19. Assay used: immunoSEQ multiplex PCR; TCRdb lists only in-frame clones, some missing. The table has 240,000 or so clones, about 83% seen once; the top ten hold around an eighth. The sample taken for sequencing was peripheral blood. These TCRs come from a man older than 75 with acute or convalescent COVID-19.

The rearrangement links TRBV3-1 (or the pseudogene TRBV3-2) to TRBJ2-7; 7 bases map to TRBD1. The CDR3 consists of 12 residues. Germline V lookup: CDR1 LGHDT, CDR2 YNNKEL (reference sequence). V lost 4 bases and J lost 6; bases outside the gene matches: 3. CDR3 sequence: CASSLTGAEQYF. As DNA, the CDR3 is TGTGCCAGCAGCCTAACAGGGGCCGAGCAGTACTTC.

This rearrangement joins TRBV5-1 to TRBJ2-3, with 7 bases aligning to TRBD2. The germline V gene has CDR1 SGHRS and CDR2 YFSETQ. The junction had 8 bases not matched to a gene; V was cut back by 2 bases and J by 2 bases. The CDR3 runs to 16 residues. CDR3 protein: CASSLDQAGTTDTQYF. The CDR3 nucleotides read TGCGCCAGCAGCTTAGATCAAGCGGGAACCACAGATACGCAGTATTTT.

The rearrangement joins TRBV9 to TRBJ2-5; 8 positions agree with TRBD2. The V segment lost 0 bases and the J segment 3 bases; nucleotides outside the gene matches: 4. This CDR3 spans 15 amino acids. The V gene's germline CDR1 is SGDLS and CDR2 YYNGEE. CDR3 bases: TGTGCCAGCAGCGTAGGCGGGGGGCCGAAAGAGACCCAGTACTTC. Translated, it gives CASSVGGGPKETQYF. Full variable domain (remainder filled in from reference TRBV9 and TRBJ2-5): DSGVTQTPKHLITATGQRVTLRCSPRSGDLSVYWYQQSLDQGLQFLIQYYNGEERAKGNILERFSAQQFPDLHSELNLSSLELGDSALYFCASSVGGGPKETQYFGPGTRLLVL.

The chain employs TRBV5-4 and TRBJ1-2, with 8 bases fitting TRBD1. CDR1 and CDR2 from the germline V gene are SGHNT and YYREEE (reference sequence). The CDR3 spans 16 residues. V shed 4 bases and J 3 bases; nucleotides not matched to a gene: 11. Written as DNA, the CDR3 is TGTGCCAGCAGCCGCCCCGGGGAGGACAGGGACTATGGCTACACCTTC. Residues: CASSRPGEDRDYGYTF.

This rearrangement joins TRBV2 to TRBJ2-3; D remains unclear. The CDR3 totals 12 residues. V was pared by 5 bases and J by 6 bases, with 9 bases between. Germline CDR1 and CDR2: SNHLY and FYNNEI. Written as DNA, the CDR3 is TGTGCCAGCAGTCGGGTCGCGGATACGCAGTATTTT. It specifies CASSRVADTQYF.